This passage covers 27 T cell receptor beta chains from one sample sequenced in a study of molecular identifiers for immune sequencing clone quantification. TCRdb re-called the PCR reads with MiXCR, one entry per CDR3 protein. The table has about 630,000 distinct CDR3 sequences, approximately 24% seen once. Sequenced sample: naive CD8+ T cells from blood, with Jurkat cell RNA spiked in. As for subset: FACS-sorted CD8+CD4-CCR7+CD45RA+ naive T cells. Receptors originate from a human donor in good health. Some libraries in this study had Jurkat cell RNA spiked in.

CDR3 in DNA: TGTGCCAGCACCCGGACAGGGGTGAATCAGCCCCAGCATTTT. Amino acid sequence: CASTRTGVNQPQHF. The V call is TRBV3-1, the J call TRBJ1-5, with 9 bases identical to TRBD1. The germline V gene encodes CDR1 LGHDT and CDR2 YNNKEL (reference sequence). V was clipped by 7 bases and J by 4 bases; unmatched bases: 5. The CDR3 consists of 14 residues.

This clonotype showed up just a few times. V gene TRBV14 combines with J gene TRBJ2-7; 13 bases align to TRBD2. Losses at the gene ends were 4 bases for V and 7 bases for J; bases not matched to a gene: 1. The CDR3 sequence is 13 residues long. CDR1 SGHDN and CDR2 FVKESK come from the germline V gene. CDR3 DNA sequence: TGTGCCAGCAGCCGACTAGCGGGAGGTGAGCAGTACTTC. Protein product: CASSRLAGGEQYF. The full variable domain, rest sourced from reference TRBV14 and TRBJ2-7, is EAGVTQFPSHSVIEKGQTVTLRCDPISGHDNLYWYRRVMGKEIKFLLHFVKESKQDESGMPNNRFLAERTGGTYSTLKVQPAELEDSGVYFCASSRLAGGEQYFGPGTRLTVT.

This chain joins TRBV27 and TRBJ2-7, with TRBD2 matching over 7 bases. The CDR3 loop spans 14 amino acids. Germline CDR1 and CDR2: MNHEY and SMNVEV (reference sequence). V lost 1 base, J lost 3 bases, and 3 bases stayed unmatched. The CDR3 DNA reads TGTGCCAGCAGTTTATGGGGGGAGGGCTACGAGCAGTACTTC. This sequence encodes CASSLWGEGYEQYF.

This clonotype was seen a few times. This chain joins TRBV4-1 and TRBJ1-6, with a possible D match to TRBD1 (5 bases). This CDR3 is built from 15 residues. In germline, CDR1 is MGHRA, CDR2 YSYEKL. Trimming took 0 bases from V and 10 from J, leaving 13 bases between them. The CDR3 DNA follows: TGCGCCAGCAGCCAAGAGGAGGGGCTCGACTCACCCCTCCACTTT. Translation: CASSQEEGLDSPLHF.

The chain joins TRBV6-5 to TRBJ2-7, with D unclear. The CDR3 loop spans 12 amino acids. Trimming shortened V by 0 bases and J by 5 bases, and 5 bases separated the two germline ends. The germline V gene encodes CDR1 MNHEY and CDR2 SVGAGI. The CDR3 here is CASSYSGHEQYF. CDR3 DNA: TGTGCCAGCAGTTACTCGGGTCACGAGCAGTACTTC.

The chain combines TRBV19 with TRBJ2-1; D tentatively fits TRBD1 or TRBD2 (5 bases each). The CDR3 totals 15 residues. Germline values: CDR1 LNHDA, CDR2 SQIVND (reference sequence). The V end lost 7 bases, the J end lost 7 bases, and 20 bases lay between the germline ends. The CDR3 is CASTIGAPAANEQFF. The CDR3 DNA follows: TGTGCCAGTACTATCGGGGCCCCAGCGGCTAATGAGCAGTTCTTC.

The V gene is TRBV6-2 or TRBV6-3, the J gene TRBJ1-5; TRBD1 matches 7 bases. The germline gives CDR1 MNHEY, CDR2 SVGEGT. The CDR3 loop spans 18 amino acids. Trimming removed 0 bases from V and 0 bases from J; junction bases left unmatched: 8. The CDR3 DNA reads TGTGCCAGCAGTTACTCGGGGGACAGCCCATATAGCAATCAGCCCCAGCATTTT. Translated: CASSYSGDSPYSNQPQHF.

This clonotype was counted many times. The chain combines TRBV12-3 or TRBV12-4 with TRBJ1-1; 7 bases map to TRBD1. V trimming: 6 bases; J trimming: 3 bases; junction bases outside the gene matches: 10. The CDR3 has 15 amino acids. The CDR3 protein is CASRPSRQGDTEAFF. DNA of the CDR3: TGTGCCAGCAGACCAAGCAGACAGGGAGACACTGAAGCTTTCTTT.

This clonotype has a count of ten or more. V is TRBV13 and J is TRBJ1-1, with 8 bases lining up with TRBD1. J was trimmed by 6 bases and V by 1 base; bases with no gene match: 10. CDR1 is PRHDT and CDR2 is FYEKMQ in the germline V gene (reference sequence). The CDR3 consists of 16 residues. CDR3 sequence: CASSLARVDRVSEAFF. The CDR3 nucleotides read TGTGCCAGCAGCTTAGCTAGAGTGGACAGGGTCTCTGAAGCTTTCTTT.

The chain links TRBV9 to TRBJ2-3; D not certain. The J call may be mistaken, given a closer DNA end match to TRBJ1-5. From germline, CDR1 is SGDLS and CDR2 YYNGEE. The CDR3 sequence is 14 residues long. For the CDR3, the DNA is TGTGCCAGCAGCGGAAGCCTGTGGGCAGATACGCAGCATTTT. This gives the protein CASSGSLWADTQHF.

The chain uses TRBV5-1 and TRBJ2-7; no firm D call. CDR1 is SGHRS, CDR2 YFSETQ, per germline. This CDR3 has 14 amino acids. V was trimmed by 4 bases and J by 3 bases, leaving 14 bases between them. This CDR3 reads CASSLEEKHYEQYF. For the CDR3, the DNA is TGCGCCAGCAGCCTAGAAGAAAAACACTACGAGCAGTACTTC.

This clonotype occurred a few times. DNA of the CDR3: TGTGCCAGCAGCGCCGGGGGGCCAAGCGAGCAGTACTTC. Its translation is CASSAGGPSEQYF. V gene TRBV7-9 combines with J gene TRBJ2-7, with D maybe TRBD2 (7 bases). The CDR3 extends over 13 amino acids. Germline CDR1 is SEHNR and CDR2 is FQNEAQ (reference sequence). Trimming removed 5 bases from V and 6 bases from J, with 14 bases in between.

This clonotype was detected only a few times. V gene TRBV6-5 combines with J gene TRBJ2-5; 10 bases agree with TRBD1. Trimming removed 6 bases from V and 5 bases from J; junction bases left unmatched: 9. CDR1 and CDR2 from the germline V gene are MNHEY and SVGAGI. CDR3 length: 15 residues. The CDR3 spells CASSPGQGYFETQYF. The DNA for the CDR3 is TGTGCCAGCAGCCCGGGACAGGGGTATTTTGAGACCCAGTACTTC.

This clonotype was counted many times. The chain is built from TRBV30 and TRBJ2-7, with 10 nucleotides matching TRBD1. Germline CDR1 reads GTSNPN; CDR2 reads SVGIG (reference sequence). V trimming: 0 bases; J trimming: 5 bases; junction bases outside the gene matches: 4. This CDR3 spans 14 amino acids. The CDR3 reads CAWSVVGTGDEQYF. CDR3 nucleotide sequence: TGTGCCTGGAGTGTAGTTGGGACAGGGGACGAGCAGTACTTC.

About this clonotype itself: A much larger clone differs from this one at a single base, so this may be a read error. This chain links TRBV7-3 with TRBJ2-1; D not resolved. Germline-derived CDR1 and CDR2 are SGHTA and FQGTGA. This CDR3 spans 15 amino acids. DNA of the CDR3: TGTGCCAGCGGCTTAGTTCAGAGCTCCTACAATGAGCAGTTCTTC. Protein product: CASGLVQSSYNEQFF.

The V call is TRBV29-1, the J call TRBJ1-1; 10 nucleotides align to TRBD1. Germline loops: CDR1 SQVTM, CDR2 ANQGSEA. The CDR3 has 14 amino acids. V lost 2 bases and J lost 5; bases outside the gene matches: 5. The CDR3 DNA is TGCAGCGTTGAAATTTGGGGACAGGGGACTGAAGCTTTCTTT. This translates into CSVEIWGQGTEAFF. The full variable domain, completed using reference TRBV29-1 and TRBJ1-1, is SAVISQKPSRDICQRGTSLTIQCQVDSQVTMMFWYRQQPGQSLTLIATANQGSEATYESGFVIDKFPISRPNLTFSTLTVSNMSPEDSSIYLCSVEIWGQGTEAFFGQGTRLTVV.

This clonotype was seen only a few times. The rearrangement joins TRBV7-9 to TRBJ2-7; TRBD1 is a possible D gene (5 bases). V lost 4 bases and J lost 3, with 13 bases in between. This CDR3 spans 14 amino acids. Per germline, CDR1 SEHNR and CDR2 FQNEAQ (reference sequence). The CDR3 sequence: CASSWGILVYEQYF. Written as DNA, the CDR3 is TGTGCCAGCAGCTGGGGCATTTTGGTCTACGAGCAGTACTTC.

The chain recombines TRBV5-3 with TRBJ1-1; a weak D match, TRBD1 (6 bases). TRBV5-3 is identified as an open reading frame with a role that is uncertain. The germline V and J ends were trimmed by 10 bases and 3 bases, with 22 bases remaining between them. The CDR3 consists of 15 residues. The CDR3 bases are TGTGCCCGCCACCGGGGGGCAGGAGGGTACACTGAAGCTTTCTTT. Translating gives CARHRGAGGYTEAFF.

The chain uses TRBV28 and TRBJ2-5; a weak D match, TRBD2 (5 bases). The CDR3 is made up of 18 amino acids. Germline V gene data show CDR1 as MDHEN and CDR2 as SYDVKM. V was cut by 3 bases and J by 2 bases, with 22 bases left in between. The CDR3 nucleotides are TGTGCCAGCAGTTTCCACCCCCGGACGGAGCCGGGACAAGAGACCCAGTACTTC. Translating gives CASSFHPRTEPGQETQYF. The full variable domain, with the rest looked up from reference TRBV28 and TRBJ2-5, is DVKVTQSSRYLVKRTGEKVFLECVQDMDHENMFWYRQDPGLGLRLIYFSYDVKMKEKGDIPEGYSVSREKKERFSLILESASTNQTSMYLCASSFHPRTEPGQETQYFGPGTRLLVL.

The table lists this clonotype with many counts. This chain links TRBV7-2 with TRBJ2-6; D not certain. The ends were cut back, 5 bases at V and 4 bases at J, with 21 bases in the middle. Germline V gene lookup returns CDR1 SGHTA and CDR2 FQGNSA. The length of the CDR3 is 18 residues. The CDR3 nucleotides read TGTGCCAGCAGCCCGGACGGAACGGGCATTTACGGGGCCAACGTCCTGACTTTC. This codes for CASSPDGTGIYGANVLTF.

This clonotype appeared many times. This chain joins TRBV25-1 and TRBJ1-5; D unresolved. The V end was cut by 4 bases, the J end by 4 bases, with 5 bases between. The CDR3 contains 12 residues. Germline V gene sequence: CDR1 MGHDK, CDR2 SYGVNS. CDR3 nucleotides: TGTGCCAGCAGTGGGGTTAATCAGCCCCAGCATTTT. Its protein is CASSGVNQPQHF.

This CDR3 reads CASSLSTGLEQFF. CDR3 bases: TGTGCCAGCAGCTTATCCACAGGACTGGAGCAGTTCTTC. This rearrangement joins TRBV11-2 to TRBJ2-1; either TRBD1 or TRBD2 may fit D (5 bases each). Per the germline V gene, CDR1 is SGHAT and CDR2 is FQNNGV. Trimming shortened V by 2 bases and J by 10 bases, and 12 bases separated the two germline ends. This CDR3 comprises 13 residues.

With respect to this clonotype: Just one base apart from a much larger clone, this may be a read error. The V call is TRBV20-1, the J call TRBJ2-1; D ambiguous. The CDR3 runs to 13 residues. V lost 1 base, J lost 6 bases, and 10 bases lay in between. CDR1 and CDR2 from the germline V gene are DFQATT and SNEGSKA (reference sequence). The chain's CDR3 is CSARGEEINEQFF. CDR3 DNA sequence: TGCAGTGCTAGAGGGGAAGAAATCAATGAGCAGTTCTTC.

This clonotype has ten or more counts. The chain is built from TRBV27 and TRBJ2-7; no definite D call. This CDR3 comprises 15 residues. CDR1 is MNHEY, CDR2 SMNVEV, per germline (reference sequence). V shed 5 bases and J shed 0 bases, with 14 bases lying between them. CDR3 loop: CASSPDLRRSYEQYF. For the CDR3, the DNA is TGTGCCAGCAGTCCTGACCTTAGACGCTCCTACGAGCAGTACTTC.

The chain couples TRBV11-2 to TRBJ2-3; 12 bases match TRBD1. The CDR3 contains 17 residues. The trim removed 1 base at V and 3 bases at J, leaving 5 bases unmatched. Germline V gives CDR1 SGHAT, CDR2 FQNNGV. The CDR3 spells CASSLAPGQGATDTQYF. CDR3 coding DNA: TGTGCCAGCAGCTTAGCCCCGGGACAGGGGGCAACAGATACGCAGTATTTT.

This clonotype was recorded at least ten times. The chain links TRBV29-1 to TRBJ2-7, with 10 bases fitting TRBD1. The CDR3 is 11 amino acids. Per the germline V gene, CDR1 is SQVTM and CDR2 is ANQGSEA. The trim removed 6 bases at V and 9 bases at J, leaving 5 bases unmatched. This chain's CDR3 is CSVRDRGGQYF. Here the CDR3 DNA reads TGCAGCGTCCGGGACAGGGGTGGGCAGTACTTC.

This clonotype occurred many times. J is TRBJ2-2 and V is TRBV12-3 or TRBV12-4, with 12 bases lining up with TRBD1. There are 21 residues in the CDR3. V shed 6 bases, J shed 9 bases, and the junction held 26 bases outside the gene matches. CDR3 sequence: CASSHPFGTGGYKVESWELFF. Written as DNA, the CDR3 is TGTGCCAGCAGCCACCCCTTTGGGACAGGGGGCTATAAGGTGGAGTCCTGGGAGCTGTTTTTT.